This note documents a single T cell receptor beta chain sequence. The data stem from a study of shared T cell receptors in the human thymus. TCRdb's copy holds only in-frame clones and misses some; the assay was immunoSEQ multiplex PCR. The sample has over 350,000 clones; around 95% are singletons. V lost 1 base, J lost 3 bases, and 18 bases lay in between. Per germline, CDR1 SQVTM and CDR2 ANQGSEA. The CDR3 runs to 16 residues. The receptor was isolated from a human donor. The V call is TRBV29-1, the J call TRBJ1-1; tentatively, D is TRBD1 (6 bases). Sequenced: thymocytes. CDR3 amino acids: CSVEGVEGGSDTEAFF. The CDR3 bases are TGCAGCGTTGAAGGGGTAGAGGGGGGGTCGGACACTGAAGCTTTCTTT.